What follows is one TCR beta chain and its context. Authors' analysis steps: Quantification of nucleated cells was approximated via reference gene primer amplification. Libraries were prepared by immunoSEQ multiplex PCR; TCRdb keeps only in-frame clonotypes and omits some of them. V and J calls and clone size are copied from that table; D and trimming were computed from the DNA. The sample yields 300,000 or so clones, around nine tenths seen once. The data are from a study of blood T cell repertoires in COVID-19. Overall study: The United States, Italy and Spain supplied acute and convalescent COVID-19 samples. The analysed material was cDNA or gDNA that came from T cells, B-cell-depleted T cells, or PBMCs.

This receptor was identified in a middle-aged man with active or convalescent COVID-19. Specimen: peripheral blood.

The CDR3 region is CAWRASGANEKLFF. CDR3 nucleotides: TGTGCCTGGAGAGCCTCGGGTGCCAATGAAAAACTGTTTTTT. The chain has TRBV30 and TRBJ1-4, with D hard to call. Trimming took 3 bases from V and 5 from J, leaving 13 bases between them. Per the germline V gene, CDR1 is GTSNPN and CDR2 is SVGIG (reference sequence). CDR3 length: 14 residues.